This T cell receptor beta chain was retrieved from a study of a mutant IDH1 vaccine in newly diagnosed glioma. The protocol was immunoSEQ multiplex PCR, while the TCRdb copy is restricted to in-frame clones and leaves out a portion. The data show tens of thousands of clones, 80% to 90% seen once. Germline CDR1 reads LGHNA; CDR2 reads YSLEER. This CDR3 is 15 amino acids long. As regards this clone: The antigen remains undetermined.

Time point meaning: week 35, safety follow-up. Vaccinated patients received 300 ug of mutant IDH1 20-mer peptide per dose, with topical imiquimod. Each patient was administered eight vaccinations, scheduled in weeks 1, 3, 5, 7, 11, 15, 19 and 23. This sequence joins TRBV4-3 and TRBJ2-5, with TRBD2 matching over 7 bases. The J call is in doubt because the DNA end fits TRBJ2-7 better. This receptor was identified in a middle-aged man with glioma. This material consisted of PBMCs, taken from a glioma patient whose treatment included an IDH1 peptide vaccine. The CDR3 sequence: CASSQVVASGYEQYF. In DNA, the CDR3 is TGCGCCAGCAGCCAAGTTGTGGCTAGCGGTTACGAGCAGTACTTC.